Shown below are 15 T cell receptor beta chains from a single sample sequenced in a study of Ad26.COV2.S vaccination and SARS-CoV-2 variants. Repertoires were generated with immunoSEQ multiplex PCR, while TCRdb's copy carries only in-frame clones and drops some. The sample gives approximately 410,000 clones, 80% to 95% of which show up once; around 1.7% is in the top ten. As for treatment: 15 to 20 received Ad26.COV2.S at low or high dose, single or two shots; 5 received placebo; per-sample allocation not given. Repertoires come from day 63 after the first vaccine or placebo injection. The specimen was peripheral blood, collected in a trial of Ad26.COV2.S vaccine versus placebo. The receptors come from a person aged 18-60 years who received the Ad26.COV2.S COVID-19 vaccine or a placebo.

This clone was recorded only once. The rearrangement joins TRBV5-1 to TRBJ2-2, with D perhaps assigned TRBD1 or TRBD2 (5 bases each). The CDR3 is 15 residues long. CDR1 is SGHRS, CDR2 YFSETQ, per germline. The V and J ends lost 2 bases and 3 bases respectively, with 11 bases between them. The CDR3 nucleotides read TGCGCCAGCAGCTTACGGGACCCCGACACCGGGGAGCTGTTTTTT. This gives the protein CASSLRDPDTGELFF.

This chain uses TRBV12-3 or TRBV12-4 with TRBJ2-5; no reliable D call. V dropped 7 bases and J dropped 5 bases, with 14 bases sitting between them. The CDR3 sequence is 13 residues long. CDR3 sequence: CASTRLRSETQYF. The CDR3 DNA is TGTGCCAGCACCCGACTCAGAAGTGAGACCCAGTACTTC.

Worth noting for this clone: Sequence at one end of the junction differs from germline and may be a read error. The chain joins TRBV9 to TRBJ2-7; D remains ambiguous. The length of the CDR3 is 9 residues. Germline loops: CDR1 SGDLS, CDR2 YYNGEE. CDR3: CASDRRGSF. DNA of the CDR3: TGTGCCAGCGATCGCCGAGGATCCTTC.

This clone was picked up one time. V and J are TRBV28 and TRBJ1-5; the D is unclear. The CDR3 runs to 14 residues. The V end lost 5 bases, the J end lost 4 bases, and 12 bases lay between the germline ends. Looked up from germline, CDR1 is MDHEN and CDR2 is SYDVKM. The CDR3 nucleotides read TGTGCCAGCAGTCCTGGGATTGTTAATCAGCCCCAGCATTTT. Protein sequence: CASSPGIVNQPQHF.

J is TRBJ2-5 and V is TRBV30; 10 positions match TRBD2. The V gene's germline CDR1 is GTSNPN and CDR2 SVGIG (reference sequence). The J segment lost 4 bases and the V segment lost 0 bases, leaving 23 bases of the junction unmatched. The CDR3 sequence is 21 residues long. CDR3 sequence: CAWSVTSPWASGGPPGETQYF. The DNA of the CDR3 is TGTGCCTGGAGTGTCACCTCCCCATGGGCTAGCGGGGGTCCACCGGGAGAGACCCAGTACTTC.

This rearrangement joins TRBV6-2 or TRBV6-3 to TRBJ2-7; 8 bases are shared with TRBD1. The CDR3 has 16 residues. CDR1 is MNHEY, CDR2 SVGEGT, per germline. Unmatched junction bases numbered 8, after V lost 0 bases and J lost 4 bases. The CDR3 nucleotides are TGTGCCAGCAGTTACTCGCTGGACAGGGTAAGGTACGAGCAGTACTTC. Its protein product is CASSYSLDRVRYEQYF.

V gene TRBV28 combines with J gene TRBJ2-7, with 8 bases matching TRBD1. The CDR3 consists of 13 residues. V shed 8 bases and J 2 bases; nucleotides not matched to a gene: 5. The germline CDR1 and CDR2 sequences are MDHEN and SYDVKM. The CDR3: CASGTGAPYEQYF. CDR3 sequence (DNA): TGTGCCAGCGGGACAGGAGCCCCCTACGAGCAGTACTTC. Combining the CDR3 with reference TRBV28 and TRBJ2-7 gives the whole variable domain DVKVTQSSRYLVKRTGEKVFLECVQDMDHENMFWYRQDPGLGLRLIYFSYDVKMKEKGDIPEGYSVSREKKERFSLILESASTNQTSMYLCASGTGAPYEQYFGPGTRLTVT.

This clone was detected a few times. J is TRBJ2-7 and V is TRBV28, with 7 bases identical to TRBD1. Germline CDR1 and CDR2: MDHEN and SYDVKM. The CDR3 length is 14 residues. Trimming at V came to 6 bases and at J to 2 bases, leaving 7 bases not matched to a gene. The CDR3 bases are TGTGCCAGCAGGACACAGGGGAAGCCCTACGAGCAGTACTTC. Protein sequence: CASRTQGKPYEQYF.

The genes are TRBV7-2 and TRBJ1-1; no definite D call. CDR1 is SGHTA, CDR2 FQGNSA, per germline. Trimming took off 2 bases at V and 1 base at J, with 8 bases between the two ends. The CDR3 is 14 amino acids. DNA for the CDR3: TGTGCCAGCAGCTTATCTTTTCGGAACACTGAAGCTTTCTTT. Protein product: CASSLSFRNTEAFF.

The chain joins TRBV11-3 to TRBJ2-1; D is possibly TRBD1 (6 bases). The CDR3 totals 15 residues. Between the trimmed V and J ends, which lost 1 base and 4 bases, there was a span of 11 bases. Germline V gene lookup returns CDR1 SGHNT and CDR2 YENEEA. CDR3 amino acids: CASSLGSGAYNEQFF. CDR3 nucleotides: TGTGCCAGCAGCTTAGGCTCAGGGGCGTACAATGAGCAGTTCTTC.

The V call is TRBV30, the J call TRBJ1-5, with D possibly TRBD1 on 5 matching bases. Germline lookup yields CDR1 GTSNPN and CDR2 SVGIG (reference sequence). The CDR3 consists of 13 residues. V lost 5 bases, J lost 7 bases, and 15 bases lay in between. CDR3 residues: CAWSQGTSQPQHF. The CDR3 nucleotides are TGTGCCTGGTCCCAGGGAACCAGCCAGCCCCAGCATTTT.

In nucleotides, the CDR3 is TGTGCCAGCAGTTACCTAGGCATACCCTACGAGCAGTACTTC. Translating gives CASSYLGIPYEQYF. The rearrangement links TRBV6-2 or TRBV6-3 to TRBJ2-7, with unresolved D. The CDR3 length is 14 residues. Germline values: CDR1 MNHEY, CDR2 SVGEGT. V gave up 2 bases and J gave up 2 bases, with 10 bases separating them.

This clone is a singleton in its sample. For the CDR3, the DNA is TGTGCCAGCAGCTTAAGGTCCCTAGGGGGGACAGATACGCAGTATTTT. Translation gives CASSLRSLGGTDTQYF. The rearrangement links TRBV11-2 to TRBJ2-3; the D call may be TRBD1 or TRBD2 (6 bases each). CDR1 is SGHAT and CDR2 is FQNNGV in the germline V gene. V lost 2 bases to trimming and J lost 3 bases, with 15 bases between them. The CDR3 has 16 residues.

The chain recombines TRBV7-2 with TRBJ1-2, with TRBD1 matching over 10 bases. CDR1 SGHTA and CDR2 FQGNSA come from the germline V gene. With 5 bases clipped from V and 1 base from J, the junction kept 4 bases outside the gene matches. The CDR3 consists of 15 residues. DNA for the CDR3: TGTGCCAGCAGCCCCGGGACAGGGGTTAACTATGGCTACACCTTC. This gives the protein CASSPGTGVNYGYTF.

The DNA for the CDR3 is TGTGCCAGCAGCGAGGGGAGTAGCAGCACAGATACGCAGTATTTT. It translates to CASSEGSSSTDTQYF. The rearrangement links TRBV11-3 to TRBJ2-3; either TRBD1 or TRBD2 may supply D (5 bases each). Trimming stripped 5 bases from V and 0 bases from J, with 12 bases between. CDR3 length: 15 residues. Germline V CDR1 and CDR2: SGHNT, YENEEA.